The 14 T cell receptor beta chains presented below share a single source sample, sequenced in a study of cytomegalovirus exposure and HLA in healthy donors. PCR primers comprised 60 Vbeta and 13 Jbeta primers. Sequenced by immunoSEQ multiplex PCR; TCRdb stores in-frame clones only, minus some. The profile shows about 160,000 clones, about 76% of them singletons. The sequencing sample was made of PBMCs. These receptors were collected from a human donor in good health.

This chain links TRBV27 with TRBJ2-3; TRBD2 is a possible D gene (6 bases). Trimming cost V 6 bases and J 2 bases, with 6 bases left between them. From germline, CDR1 is MNHEY and CDR2 SMNVEV (reference sequence). The CDR3 is 12 amino acids. CDR3 protein: CASRDYTDTQYF. The DNA for the CDR3 is TGTGCCAGCAGGGACTACACAGATACGCAGTATTTT.

CDR3 sequence: CASLPGEDSGANVLTF. CDR3 nucleotide sequence: TGTGCCAGCTTACCGGGGGAGGACTCTGGGGCCAACGTCCTGACTTTC. The rearrangement joins TRBV5-4 to TRBJ2-6; tentatively, D is TRBD2 (6 bases). Trimming left V 7 bases short and J 0 bases short, with 14 bases between. The CDR3 runs to 16 residues. The V gene's germline CDR1 is SGHNT and CDR2 YYREEE (reference sequence).

The chain recombines TRBV7-8 with TRBJ2-3; TRBD2 agrees at 12 bases. This CDR3 region has 16 residues. Germline V lookup: CDR1 SGHVS, CDR2 FQNEAQ. The J segment lost 6 bases and the V segment lost 4 bases, leaving 8 bases of the junction unmatched. In DNA form, the CDR3 reads TGTGCCAGCAGCTCCTCACTAGCGGGAGGCGGGGATACGCAGTATTTT. It codes for CASSSSLAGGGDTQYF.

V is TRBV5-1 and J is TRBJ2-1; D is possibly TRBD2 (5 bases). Per the germline V gene, CDR1 is SGHRS and CDR2 is YFSETQ. The CDR3 covers 16 residues. V lost 4 bases to trimming and J lost 4 bases, with 18 bases between them. CDR3 bases: TGCGCCAGCAGCCTTGGAGGCGGGCTGACTTACAATGAGCAGTTCTTC. Translation gives CASSLGGGLTYNEQFF.

This clone was seen a single time. The DNA for the CDR3 is TGTGCCACCCACCAGGGGGAGAGCGATACCACAGATACGCAGTATTTT. This sequence encodes CATHQGESDTTDTQYF. This sequence joins TRBV4-2 and TRBJ2-3, with TRBD1 matching over 7 bases. Germline trimming cut 10 bases from V and 2 bases from J; bases unmatched to any gene: 15. CDR1 LGHNA and CDR2 YNFKEQ come from the germline V gene. The CDR3 consists of 16 residues.

This sequence joins TRBV6-5 and TRBJ1-6; a possible D gene is TRBD1 (5 bases). V was shortened by 4 bases and J by 8 bases, with 15 bases between the two germline ends. The germline V gene has CDR1 MNHEY and CDR2 SVGAGI. This CDR3 comprises 15 residues. The CDR3 nucleotides read TGTGCCAGCAGTTCCCAGGGCGATAGGGATTCACCCCTCCACTTT. It yields the protein CASSSQGDRDSPLHF.

The chain recombines TRBV27 with TRBJ2-1; TRBD1 might be the D (6 bases). The germline gives CDR1 MNHEY, CDR2 SMNVEV (reference sequence). The CDR3 consists of 17 residues. The V and J ends lost 3 bases and 0 bases respectively, with 15 bases between them. The CDR3 sequence: CASSLGHLHFSYNEQFF. CDR3 bases: TGTGCCAGCAGTTTGGGACATCTTCACTTCTCCTACAATGAGCAGTTCTTC.

This sequence joins TRBV5-1 and TRBJ2-2; D call uncertain. The CDR3 is 14 amino acids. Germline V CDR1 and CDR2: SGHRS, YFSETQ. Trimming stripped 1 base from V and 3 bases from J, with 7 bases between. The CDR3 nucleotides read TGCGCCAGCAGCTTGTATACGGACACCGGGGAGCTGTTTTTT. Protein: CASSLYTDTGELFF.

This clone came up a few times. The rearrangement links TRBV4-2 to TRBJ1-4; D remains ambiguous. Germline CDR1 and CDR2: LGHNA and YNFKEQ. V dropped 1 base and J dropped 11 bases, with 14 bases sitting between them. CDR3 size: 14 residues. For the CDR3, the DNA is TGTGCCAGCAGCCAAGGGCCCGTTTCGTCGAAACTGTTTTTT. Protein product: CASSQGPVSSKLFF.

V and J are TRBV6-5 and TRBJ1-1, with TRBD1 matching over 7 bases. V trimming: 5 bases; J trimming: 4 bases; junction bases outside the gene matches: 10. This CDR3 contains 15 residues. Germline V gene sequence: CDR1 MNHEY, CDR2 SVGAGI. In nucleotides, the CDR3 is TGTGCCAGCAGTCATCAGGACAGGTTAAGCACTGAAGCTTTCTTT. Encoded protein: CASSHQDRLSTEAFF.

The V and J genes are TRBV7-2 and TRBJ2-1; TRBD1 might be the D (5 bases). Germline V CDR1 and CDR2: SGHTA, FQGNSA. The V gene lost 3 bases and the J gene lost 5 bases, with 17 bases spanning the gap. CDR3 length equals 16 residues. In nucleotides, the CDR3 is TGTGCCAGCAGCTTCCTGGGCCCGGACAAAGACAATGAGCAGTTCTTC. Protein: CASSFLGPDKDNEQFF.

The rearrangement joins TRBV7-3 to TRBJ2-3, with 10 bases that match TRBD2. This CDR3 contains 18 residues. The germline gives CDR1 SGHTA, CDR2 FQGTGA. The junction had 8 bases not matched to a gene; V was cut back by 1 base and J by 1 base. The CDR3 sequence is CASSLSSSGSIGTDTQYF. CDR3 in DNA: TGTGCCAGCAGCTTAAGTTCTAGCGGGAGTATCGGCACAGATACGCAGTATTTT. The full variable domain, in which reference TRBV7-3 and TRBJ2-3 provide the parts outside the CDR3, is GAGVSQTPSNKVTEKGKYVELRCDPISGHTALYWYRQSLGQGPEFLIYFQGTGAADDSGLPNDRFFAVRPEGSVSTLKIQRTERGDSAVYLCASSLSSSGSIGTDTQYFGPGTRLTVL.

For this clone: One junction end does not reproduce the germline sequence, and a read error may be involved. This sequence joins TRBV30 and TRBJ1-2; maybe TRBD1 (5 bases). Germline CDR1 and CDR2: GTSNPN and SVGIG (reference sequence). CDR3 size: 11 residues. The CDR3 loop is CAWTHRRGYPF. The CDR3 region has the DNA TGTGCCTGGACCCACCGGAGGGGCTACCCCTTC. Full variable domain (rest looked up from reference TRBV30 and TRBJ1-2): SQTIHQWPATLVQPVGSPLSLECTVEGTSNPNLYWYRQAAGRGLQLLFYSVGIGQISSEVPQNLSASRPQDRQFILSSKKLLLSDSGFYLCAWTHRRGYPFGSGTRLTVV.

V and J are TRBV2 and TRBJ1-2; D possibly corresponds to TRBD1 (5 bases). Between the trimmed V and J ends, which lost 6 bases and 6 bases, there was a span of 8 bases. CDR3 size: 11 residues. CDR1 SNHLY and CDR2 FYNNEI come from the germline V gene. Written as DNA, the CDR3 is TGTGCCAGCAGGGGGACTGATGGCTACACCTTC. As protein: CASRGTDGYTF.